This T cell receptor beta chain was observed in a study of T cells in Graves' hyperthyroidism and ophthalmopathy. Using RNA transcripts as the source, TCR beta CDR3 regions were amplified. First-round RT-PCR with HTBI primers amplified the TCR CDR3 region. Using its own MiXCR run on the multiplex PCR reads, TCRdb lists one record per CDR3 protein. The sample lists 500,000 to 750,000 distinct CDR3 sequences, around 45% occurring once. The V gene's germline CDR1 is SGDLS and CDR2 YYNGEE. The CDR3 extends over 14 amino acids. V dropped 0 bases and J dropped 8 bases, with 14 bases sitting between them. The chain is built from TRBV9 and TRBJ1-1; D not certain. Sequencing was done on a sample of peripheral blood or thyroid tissue (not recorded which). The source of this sequence is a woman aged 18-29 years with Graves' hyperthyroidism. Here the CDR3 reads CASSVGSGSTEAFF. DNA of the CDR3: TGTGCCAGCAGCGTAGGCTCGGGTAGCACCGAAGCTTTCTTT. Based on the CDR3 plus reference TRBV9 and TRBJ1-1, the full variable domain is DSGVTQTPKHLITATGQRVTLRCSPRSGDLSVYWYQQSLDQGLQFLIQYYNGEERAKGNILERFSAQQFPDLHSELNLSSLELGDSALYFCASSVGSGSTEAFFGQGTRLTVV.